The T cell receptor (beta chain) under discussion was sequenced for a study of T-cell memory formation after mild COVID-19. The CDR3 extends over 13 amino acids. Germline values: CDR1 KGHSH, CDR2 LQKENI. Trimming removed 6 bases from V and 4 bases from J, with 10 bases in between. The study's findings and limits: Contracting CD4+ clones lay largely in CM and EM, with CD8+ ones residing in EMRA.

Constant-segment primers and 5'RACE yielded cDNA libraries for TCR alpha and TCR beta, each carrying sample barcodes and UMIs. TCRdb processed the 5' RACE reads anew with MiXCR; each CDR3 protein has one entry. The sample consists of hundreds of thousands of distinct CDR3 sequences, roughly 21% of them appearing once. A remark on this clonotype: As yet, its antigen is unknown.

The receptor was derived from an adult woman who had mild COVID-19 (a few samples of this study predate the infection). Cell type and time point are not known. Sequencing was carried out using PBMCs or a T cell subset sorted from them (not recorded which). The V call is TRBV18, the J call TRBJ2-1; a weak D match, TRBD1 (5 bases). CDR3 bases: TGTGCCAGCTCGGTAGGGGTGTACAATGAGCAGTTCTTC. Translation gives CASSVGVYNEQFF.